Sequencing of this TCR beta chain was carried out in a study of blood T cell repertoires in COVID-19. Study context: PBMCs, B-cell-depleted T cells, or T cells provided the cDNA or gDNA that made up the material.

TCRdb's table, derived via immunoSEQ multiplex PCR, lists solely in-frame clones and lacks some. The sample contains fewer than 250,000 clones, 70% to 90% of which appear only once. Germline loops: CDR1 SGHVS, CDR2 FQNEAQ. V dropped 5 bases and J dropped 4 bases, with 14 bases sitting between them. The CDR3 covers 14 residues. This receptor was obtained from a man aged 40-49 years with acute or convalescent COVID-19. The chain has TRBV7-8 and TRBJ1-2; D call uncertain. Material: peripheral blood. The CDR3 DNA sequence: TGTGCCAGCAGCCCTCTTACCCTAGGCTATGGCTACACCTTC. This encodes CASSPLTLGYGYTF.